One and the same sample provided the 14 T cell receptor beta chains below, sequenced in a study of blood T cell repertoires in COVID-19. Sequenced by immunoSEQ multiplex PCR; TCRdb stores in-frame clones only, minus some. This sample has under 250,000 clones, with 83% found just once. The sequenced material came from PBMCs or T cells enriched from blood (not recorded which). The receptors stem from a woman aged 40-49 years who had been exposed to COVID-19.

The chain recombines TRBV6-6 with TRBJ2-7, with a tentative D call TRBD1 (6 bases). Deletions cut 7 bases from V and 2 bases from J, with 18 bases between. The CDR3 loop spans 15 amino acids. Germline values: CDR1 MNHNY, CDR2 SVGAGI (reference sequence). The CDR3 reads CASTIPGGQTYEQYF. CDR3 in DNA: TGTGCCAGCACGATCCCCGGCGGACAGACCTACGAGCAGTACTTC.

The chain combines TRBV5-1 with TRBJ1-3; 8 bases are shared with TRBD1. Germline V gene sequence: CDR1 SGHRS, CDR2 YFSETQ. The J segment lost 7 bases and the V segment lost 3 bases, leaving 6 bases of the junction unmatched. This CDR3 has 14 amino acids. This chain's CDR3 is CASSYGQGLNTIYF. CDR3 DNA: TGCGCCAGCAGCTACGGACAGGGACTGAACACCATATATTTT. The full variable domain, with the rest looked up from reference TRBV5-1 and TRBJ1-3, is KAGVTQTPRYLIKTRGQQVTLSCSPISGHRSVSWYQQTPGQGLQFLFEYFSETQRNKGNFPGRFSGRQFSNSRSEMNVSTLELGDSALYLCASSYGQGLNTIYFGEGSWLTVV.

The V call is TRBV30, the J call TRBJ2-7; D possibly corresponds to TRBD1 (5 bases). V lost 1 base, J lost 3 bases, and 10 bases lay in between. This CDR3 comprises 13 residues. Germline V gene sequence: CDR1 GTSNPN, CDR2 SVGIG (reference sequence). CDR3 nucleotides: TGTGCCTGGAGTGCTGCCAGGGTCTACGAGCAGTACTTC. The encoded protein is CAWSAARVYEQYF. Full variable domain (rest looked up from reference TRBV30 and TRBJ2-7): SQTIHQWPATLVQPVGSPLSLECTVEGTSNPNLYWYRQAAGRGLQLLFYSVGIGQISSEVPQNLSASRPQDRQFILSSKKLLLSDSGFYLCAWSAARVYEQYFGPGTRLTVT.

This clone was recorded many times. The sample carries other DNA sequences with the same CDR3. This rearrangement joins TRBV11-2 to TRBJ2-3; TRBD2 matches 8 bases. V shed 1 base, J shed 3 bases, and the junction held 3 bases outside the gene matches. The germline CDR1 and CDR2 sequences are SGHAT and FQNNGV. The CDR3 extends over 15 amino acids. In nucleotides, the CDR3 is TGTGCCAGCAGCTTAGGACTAGCGTTGACAGATACGCAGTATTTT. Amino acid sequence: CASSLGLALTDTQYF.

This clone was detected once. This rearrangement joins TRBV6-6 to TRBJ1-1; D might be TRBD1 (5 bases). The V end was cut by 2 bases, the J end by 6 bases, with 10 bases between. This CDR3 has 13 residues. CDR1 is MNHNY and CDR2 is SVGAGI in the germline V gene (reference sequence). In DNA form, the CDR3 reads TGTGCCAGCAGTTACGGAGGGGTGCCTGAAGCTTTCTTT. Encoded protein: CASSYGGVPEAFF.

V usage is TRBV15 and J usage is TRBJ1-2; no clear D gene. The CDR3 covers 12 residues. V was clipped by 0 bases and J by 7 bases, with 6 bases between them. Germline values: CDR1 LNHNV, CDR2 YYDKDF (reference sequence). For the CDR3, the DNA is TGTGCCACCAGCAGAGATATGAGTGGCTACACCTTC. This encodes CATSRDMSGYTF.

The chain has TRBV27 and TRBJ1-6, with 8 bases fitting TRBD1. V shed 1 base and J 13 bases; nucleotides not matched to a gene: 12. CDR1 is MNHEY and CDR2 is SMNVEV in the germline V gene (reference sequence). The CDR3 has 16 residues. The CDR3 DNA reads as TGTGCCAGCAGTTTATACTCCGGCAGGGGGCCCTTCCCCCTCCACTTT. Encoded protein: CASSLYSGRGPFPLHF.

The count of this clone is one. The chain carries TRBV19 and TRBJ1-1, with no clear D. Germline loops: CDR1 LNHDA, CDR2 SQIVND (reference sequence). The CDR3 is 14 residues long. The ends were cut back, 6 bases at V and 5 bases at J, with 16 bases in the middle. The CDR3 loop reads CASSPSGLGTEAFF. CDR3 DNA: TGTGCCAGTAGCCCTTCGGGGTTAGGGACTGAAGCTTTCTTT.

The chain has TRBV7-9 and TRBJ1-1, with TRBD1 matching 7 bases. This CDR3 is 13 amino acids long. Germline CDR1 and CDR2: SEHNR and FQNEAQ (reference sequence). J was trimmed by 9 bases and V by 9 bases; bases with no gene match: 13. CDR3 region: CASSDGAGQKAFF. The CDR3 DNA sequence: TGTGCCAGTAGCGACGGGGCGGGACAGAAAGCTTTCTTT.

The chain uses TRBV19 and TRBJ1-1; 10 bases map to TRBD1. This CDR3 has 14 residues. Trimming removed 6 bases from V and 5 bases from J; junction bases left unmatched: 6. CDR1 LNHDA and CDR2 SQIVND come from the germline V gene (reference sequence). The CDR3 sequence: CASRLGQGGTEAFF. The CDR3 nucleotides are TGTGCCAGTAGACTCGGACAGGGGGGGACTGAAGCTTTCTTT.

In DNA, the CDR3 is TGTGCCAGTAGTATGCGTGACAGGGCCAACTATGGCTACACCTTC. Protein sequence: CASSMRDRANYGYTF. This rearrangement joins TRBV19 to TRBJ1-2, with TRBD1 matching over 7 bases. The trim removed 3 bases at V and 2 bases at J, leaving 6 bases unmatched. Per the germline V gene, CDR1 is LNHDA and CDR2 is SQIVND (reference sequence). This CDR3 region has 15 residues.

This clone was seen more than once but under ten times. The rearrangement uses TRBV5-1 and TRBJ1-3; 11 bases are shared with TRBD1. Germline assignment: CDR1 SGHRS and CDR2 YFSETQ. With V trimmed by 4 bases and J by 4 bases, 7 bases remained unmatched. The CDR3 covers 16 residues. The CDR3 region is CASSPRTGGPGNTIYF. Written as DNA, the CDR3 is TGCGCCAGCAGCCCGCGGACAGGGGGCCCAGGAAACACCATATATTTT.

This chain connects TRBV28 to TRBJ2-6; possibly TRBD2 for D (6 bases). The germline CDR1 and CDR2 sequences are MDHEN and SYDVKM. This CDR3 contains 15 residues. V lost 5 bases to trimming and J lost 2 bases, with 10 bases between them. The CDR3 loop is CASSPGGPGANVLTF. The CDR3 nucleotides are TGTGCCAGCAGTCCCGGAGGGCCTGGGGCCAACGTCCTGACTTTC.

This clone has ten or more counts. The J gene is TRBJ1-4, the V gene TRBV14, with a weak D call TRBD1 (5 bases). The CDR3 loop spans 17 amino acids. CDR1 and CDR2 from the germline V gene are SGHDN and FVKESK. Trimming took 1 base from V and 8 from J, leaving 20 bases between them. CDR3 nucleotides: TGTGCCAGCAGCCAAGCCCGTCGCGGGGAGGGACGGGAAAAACTGTTTTTT. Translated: CASSQARRGEGREKLFF. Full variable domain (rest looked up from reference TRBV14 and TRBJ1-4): EAGVTQFPSHSVIEKGQTVTLRCDPISGHDNLYWYRRVMGKEIKFLLHFVKESKQDESGMPNNRFLAERTGGTYSTLKVQPAELEDSGVYFCASSQARRGEGREKLFFGSGTQLSVL.